A single sample is the source of the 21 T cell receptor beta chains below, sequenced in a study of early T cells in non-severe SARS-CoV-2 infection (dated by TCRdb to 2020 to 2023). Libraries were constructed by 5' RACE. The sequencing machine was a NextSeq 500. TCRdb handled the public reads itself, with Q25 trimming in fastp and clone calling in MiXCR, and kept productive beta chains. Under each unique CDR3 protein, matching rows form one entry showing the most common genes and DNA. This sample gives 20,000 to 25,000 distinct CDR3 sequences in total; 4% of them show up just once. More than 1.1% of the sample rests with the top ten. Sequencing used whole blood. The receptors stem from an adult who was a healthcare worker with PCR-confirmed SARS-CoV-2 infection or an uninfected control (not recorded which).

This clonotype was picked up many times. The CDR3 region is CASSLIRGRTSGNTIYF. CDR3 coding DNA: TGTGCCAGCAGCTTAATTAGAGGCAGGACCTCTGGAAACACCATATATTTT. The chain employs TRBV7-2 and TRBJ1-3, with no clear D. This CDR3 contains 17 residues. Germline CDR1 reads SGHTA; CDR2 reads FQGNSA. Trimming left V 2 bases short and J 0 bases short, with 14 bases between.

This clonotype was observed many times. The chain combines TRBV20-1 with TRBJ1-1; 7 bases match TRBD1. Germline CDR1 DFQATT, CDR2 SNEGSKA (reference sequence). The CDR3 runs to 12 residues. J gave up 5 bases and V 5 bases, and 5 bases lay outside the gene matches. Written as DNA, the CDR3 is TGCAGTGCTTATGACAGGGTAACTGAAGCTTTCTTT. Translating it yields CSAYDRVTEAFF.

J is TRBJ2-6 and V is TRBV15; no definite D call. Trimming shortened V by 1 base and J by 0 bases, and 4 bases separated the two germline ends. There are 15 residues in the CDR3. Germline V lookup: CDR1 LNHNV, CDR2 YYDKDF (reference sequence). In DNA, the CDR3 is TGTGCCACCAGCAGAGCCCACTCTGGGGCCAACGTCCTGACTTTC. Residues: CATSRAHSGANVLTF.

This clonotype has a count of ten or more. The V call is TRBV20-1, the J call TRBJ1-1; weak D call: TRBD1 (6 bases). V shed 4 bases and J shed 4 bases, with 16 bases lying between them. In germline, CDR1 is DFQATT, CDR2 SNEGSKA (reference sequence). CDR3 length: 14 amino acids. The CDR3 nucleotides are TGCAGTGCTATTCCAGGGGCCTCGAGCACTGAAGCTTTCTTT. Residues: CSAIPGASSTEAFF.

In this sample, this clonotype turned up many times. This chain uses TRBV5-1 with TRBJ2-1; D assignment may be TRBD1 or TRBD2 (5 bases each). Trimming stripped 3 bases from V and 0 bases from J, with 10 bases between. The germline V gene has CDR1 SGHRS and CDR2 YFSETQ. CDR3 length: 15 residues. The CDR3 is CASSSRDGSYNEQFF. CDR3 in DNA: TGCGCCAGCAGCTCCCGGGACGGCTCCTACAATGAGCAGTTCTTC.

This clonotype is medium-sized. The genes are TRBV10-2 and TRBJ2-3; TRBD1 is a possible D gene (5 bases). The CDR3 is 14 residues long. The V gene lost 6 bases and the J gene lost 0 bases, with 10 bases spanning the gap. CDR1 and CDR2 from the germline V gene are WSHSY and SAAADI. CDR3 sequence: CASSLQGSTDTQYF. The DNA for the CDR3 is TGCGCCAGCAGCCTTCAGGGTAGCACAGATACGCAGTATTTT.

V and J are TRBV29-1 and TRBJ2-1; D perhaps matches TRBD2 (5 bases). The CDR3 runs 14 residues. Trimming removed 3 bases from V and 0 bases from J, with 9 bases in between. In germline, CDR1 is SQVTM, CDR2 ANQGSEA. CDR3 protein: CSVEGEGSYNEQFF. CDR3 DNA: TGCAGCGTTGAGGGAGAGGGCTCCTACAATGAGCAGTTCTTC.

The chain carries TRBV6-5 and TRBJ2-3; D may correspond to TRBD1 or TRBD2 (5 bases each). This CDR3 region has 16 residues. Germline loops: CDR1 MNHEY, CDR2 SVGAGI. V was shortened by 2 bases and J by 0 bases, with 12 bases between the two germline ends. CDR3 region: CASSYRGPESTDTQYF. The CDR3, as DNA: TGTGCCAGCAGTTACCGGGGACCGGAGAGCACAGATACGCAGTATTTT.

This rearrangement joins TRBV4-3 to TRBJ2-2; D is perhaps TRBD2 (5 bases). CDR3 length: 15 amino acids. Germline V gene sequence: CDR1 LGHNA, CDR2 YSLEER. V dropped 8 bases and J dropped 3 bases, with 16 bases sitting between them. In DNA, the CDR3 is TGCGCCAGCTCCGAAGGGTCGCGGGACACCGGGGAGCTGTTTTTT. This encodes CASSEGSRDTGELFF.

This clonotype was seen at least ten times. J is TRBJ1-6 and V is TRBV10-3; 9 nucleotides line up with TRBD1. CDR1 and CDR2 (germline): ENHRY, SYGVKD. This CDR3 has 13 amino acids. V shed 4 bases, J shed 10 bases, and the junction held 2 bases outside the gene matches. The CDR3 spells CAISGDRVSPLHF. Written as DNA, the CDR3 is TGTGCCATCAGTGGGGACAGGGTCTCACCCCTCCACTTT.

This clonotype was seen ten or more times. The genes are TRBV11-2 and TRBJ1-1, with TRBD1 as a possible D gene (5 bases). V lost 5 bases, J lost 5 bases, and 15 bases lay in between. This CDR3 has 14 residues. Germline V gives CDR1 SGHAT, CDR2 FQNNGV. The CDR3 loop reads CASSEDGRGTEAFF. The CDR3 DNA reads TGTGCCAGCAGCGAGGATGGTAGGGGAACTGAAGCTTTCTTT.

This clonotype occurred many times. In nucleotides, the CDR3 is TGTGCCAGCCGCTCCGGACAGGGGATTACCGGGGAGCTGTTTTTT. Protein: CASRSGQGITGELFF. The gene calls are TRBV27 and TRBJ2-2; TRBD1 agrees at 9 bases. V gave up 8 bases and J gave up 5 bases; unmatched junction bases: 9. This CDR3 has 15 residues. Germline V CDR1 and CDR2: MNHEY, SMNVEV (reference sequence).

Many counts were recorded for this clonotype. This sequence joins TRBV12-3 or TRBV12-4 and TRBJ2-7; 10 bases align to TRBD1. The junction had 6 bases not matched to a gene; V was cut back by 6 bases and J by 4 bases. The CDR3 covers 14 residues. The CDR3 DNA is TGTGCCAGCAGCACGACAGGGGGCAGTTACGAGCAGTACTTC. Residues: CASSTTGGSYEQYF.

This chain uses TRBV2 with TRBJ1-4; D call uncertain. CDR1 SNHLY and CDR2 FYNNEI come from the germline V gene. Trimming left V 3 bases short and J 6 bases short, with 20 bases between. This CDR3 has 17 residues. Here the CDR3 DNA reads TGTGCCAGCAGTGATGTCCAGGTGATTGTGGTGGATGAAAAACTGTTTTTT. This translates into CASSDVQVIVVDEKLFF.

At least ten counts were recorded for this clonotype. J is TRBJ1-1 and V is TRBV7-2, with D possibly being TRBD1 (6 bases). V was cut by 6 bases and J by 8 bases, with 22 bases left in between. CDR3 length equals 15 residues. Germline CDR1 is SGHTA and CDR2 is FQGNSA. CDR3 residues: CASRDRDKGTVEAFF. CDR3 in DNA: TGTGCCAGCAGAGACCGGGACAAGGGTACTGTGGAAGCTTTCTTT.

The chain links TRBV11-2 to TRBJ1-1; D is unresolved. The CDR3 loop spans 11 amino acids. Germline CDR1 and CDR2: SGHAT and FQNNGV. V was pared by 1 base and J by 14 bases, with 11 bases between. The CDR3 loop reads CASSLGASPFF. CDR3 nucleotides: TGTGCCAGCAGCTTAGGTGCTAGCCCATTCTTT.

There are many counts of this clonotype. The chain is built from TRBV7-6 and TRBJ1-6; a weak D match, TRBD1 (5 bases). The CDR3 contains 14 residues. Germline values: CDR1 SGHVS, CDR2 FNYEAQ. V dropped 7 bases and J dropped 10 bases, with 17 bases sitting between them. The CDR3 spells CASTQAVSGSPLHF. CDR3 in DNA: TGTGCCAGCACACAGGCGGTGTCTGGCTCACCCCTCCACTTT.

At least ten counts were recorded for this clonotype. The chain recombines TRBV29-1 with TRBJ1-4; D is unresolved. Germline V gene sequence: CDR1 SQVTM, CDR2 ANQGSEA. This CDR3 is 12 amino acids long. Trimming took off 5 bases at V and 7 bases at J, with 11 bases between the two ends. The CDR3: CSVWAGGEKLFF. In nucleotides, the CDR3 is TGCAGCGTTTGGGCAGGTGGTGAAAAACTGTTTTTT.

This clonotype was counted many times. The rearrangement joins TRBV7-6 to TRBJ2-7; TRBD2 matches at 10 bases. Germline-derived CDR1 and CDR2 are SGHVS and FNYEAQ. There are 16 residues in the CDR3. Trimming took 3 bases from V and 4 from J; bases not matched to a gene: 9. The chain's CDR3 is CASSLTSGGAVYEQYF. CDR3 nucleotides: TGTGCCAGCAGCTTGACCAGCGGGGGGGCGGTTTACGAGCAGTACTTC.

In this sample, this clonotype is medium-sized. This chain connects TRBV24-1 to TRBJ2-1; no clear D. The CDR3 is made up of 17 amino acids. The V end was cut by 1 base, the J end by 6 bases, with 18 bases between. CDR1 KGHDR and CDR2 SFDVKD come from the germline V gene. The CDR3 reads CATSDLRARSVGNEQFF. CDR3 in DNA: TGTGCCACCAGTGATTTACGTGCGCGGTCGGTGGGCAATGAGCAGTTCTTC.

Ten or more counts support this clonotype. The rearrangement joins TRBV7-2 to TRBJ2-5; tentative D call: TRBD1 (7 bases). Deletions cut 5 bases from V and 4 bases from J, with 14 bases between. This CDR3 has 14 residues. The germline V gene has CDR1 SGHTA and CDR2 FQGNSA. CDR3 nucleotides: TGTGCCAGCAGCCGAAACCAGGGGGGAGAGACCCAGTACTTC. Its translation is CASSRNQGGETQYF.